This T cell receptor (beta chain) was sequenced in a study of OX40 agonist ivuxolimab in advanced cancers. Germline values: CDR1 MGHRA, CDR2 YSYEKL. Trimming took 3 bases from V and 5 from J, leaving 13 bases between them. This CDR3 has 14 amino acids. Profiled with immunoSEQ multiplex PCR; TCRdb holds only in-frame clones, not every one. The data hold about 50,000 clones, with roughly 90% observed a single time. The TCR sequence derives from an adult with an advanced solid tumor such as melanoma, head and neck, liver or kidney cancer. The sequences come from CD4+ or CD8+ T cells sorted from blood, collected in a trial of the OX40 agonist ivuxolimab. The rearrangement links TRBV4-1 to TRBJ1-2; weak D call: TRBD1 (6 bases). The CDR3 region has the DNA TGCGCCAGCAGCCAGGAACAGGGATGGTATGGCTACACCTTC. Protein sequence: CASSQEQGWYGYTF.